Listed here are 20 T cell receptor beta chains from one sample, sequenced in a study of blood T cell repertoires in COVID-19. TCRdb's table, derived via immunoSEQ multiplex PCR, lists solely in-frame clones and lacks some. This sample has approximately 89,000 clones, with about 81% found just once. Material: peripheral blood. Receptor source: a human donor in a cohort sampled during active COVID-19.

This clone was seen a single time. The CDR3 nucleotides are TGTGCCAGCAGCTCGGGACAGGCCAATAATGAAAAACTGTTTTTT. Protein sequence: CASSSGQANNEKLFF. The genes are TRBV7-9 and TRBJ1-4, with TRBD1 matching 8 bases. This CDR3 is built from 15 residues. Germline V gene lookup returns CDR1 SEHNR and CDR2 FQNEAQ (reference sequence). Unmatched junction bases numbered 5, after V lost 4 bases and J lost 4 bases.

This clone has a single count. The rearrangement joins TRBV14 to TRBJ1-2; D remains unclear. CDR3 length equals 14 residues. Per the germline V gene, CDR1 is SGHDN and CDR2 is FVKESK. Trimming took off 4 bases at V and 4 bases at J, with 13 bases between the two ends. CDR3 sequence (DNA): TGTGCCAGCAGCCGCACAGTGGGTAGCTATGGCTACACCTTC. Translation: CASSRTVGSYGYTF.

This clone was seen more than once but under ten times. V is TRBV6-2 or TRBV6-3 and J is TRBJ2-1; TRBD2 agrees at 15 bases. Germline values: CDR1 MNHEY, CDR2 SVGEGT. This CDR3 spans 15 amino acids. The V and J ends lost 6 bases and 8 bases, in that order; junction bases with no gene match: 5. CDR3: CASSRTSGGADEQFF. The CDR3, as DNA: TGTGCCAGCAGCCGGACTAGCGGGGGGGCGGATGAGCAGTTCTTC.

The chain is built from TRBV5-1 and TRBJ1-4, with a possible D match to TRBD1 (6 bases). CDR3 size: 16 residues. Between the trimmed V and J ends, which lost 4 bases and 2 bases, there was a span of 15 bases. Per the germline V gene, CDR1 is SGHRS and CDR2 is YFSETQ. The CDR3 coding sequence is TGCGCCAGCAGCCGTTGGGGGCAGGGGACTAATGAAAAACTGTTTTTT. Amino acid sequence: CASSRWGQGTNEKLFF. Looking up the rest from reference TRBV5-1 and TRBJ1-4 gives the full variable domain: KAGVTQTPRYLIKTRGQQVTLSCSPISGHRSVSWYQQTPGQGLQFLFEYFSETQRNKGNFPGRFSGRQFSNSRSEMNVSTLELGDSALYLCASSRWGQGTNEKLFFGSGTQLSVL.

V and J are TRBV10-3 and TRBJ1-5; D might be TRBD1 (6 bases). Germline V gives CDR1 ENHRY, CDR2 SYGVKD. The CDR3 length is 13 residues. Trimming removed 8 bases at V and 3 bases at J, with 11 bases between. The CDR3 loop reads CAIGDIYNQPQHF. The CDR3 nucleotides are TGTGCCATCGGGGACATTTACAATCAGCCCCAGCATTTT.

The chain carries TRBV6-5 and TRBJ1-2; 9 bases are a match to TRBD1. Unmatched junction bases numbered 7, after V lost 1 base and J lost 4 bases. The CDR3 totals 16 residues. CDR1 MNHEY and CDR2 SVGAGI come from the germline V gene. The CDR3 DNA is TGTGCCAGCAGTTACTTGGGACAGGGATTTGGCTATGGCTACACCTTC. This codes for CASSYLGQGFGYGYTF.

J is TRBJ2-1 and V is TRBV18; TRBD2 agrees at 7 bases. V gave up 1 base and J gave up 5 bases; unmatched junction bases: 8. Germline CDR1 KGHSH, CDR2 LQKENI. The CDR3 has 16 residues. CDR3 sequence: CASSPRVSGVDNEQFF. For the CDR3, the DNA is TGTGCCAGCTCACCACGAGTCAGCGGGGTAGACAATGAGCAGTTCTTC.

The chain combines TRBV18 with TRBJ1-6; no firm D call. The germline V gene encodes CDR1 KGHSH and CDR2 LQKENI. The CDR3 consists of 16 residues. V gave up 4 bases and J gave up 0 bases, with 10 bases separating them. CDR3: CASSRDTYSYNSPLHF. As DNA, the CDR3 is TGTGCCAGCTCACGAGACACTTACTCCTATAATTCACCCCTCCACTTT.

The V gene is TRBV24-1, the J gene TRBJ2-7, with D possibly being TRBD2 (5 bases). In germline, CDR1 is KGHDR, CDR2 SFDVKD. Deletions cut 3 bases from V and 0 bases from J, with 20 bases between. This CDR3 is built from 18 residues. CDR3 protein: CATSDLRERTDSSYEQYF. Here the CDR3 DNA reads TGTGCCACCAGTGATCTCCGGGAACGCACAGATAGCTCCTACGAGCAGTACTTC.

The sample holds a few counts of this clone. The chain is built from TRBV9 and TRBJ2-7, with TRBD1 identical over 8 bases. The CDR3 consists of 14 residues. With 2 bases clipped from V and 3 bases from J, the junction kept 4 bases outside the gene matches. Germline V CDR1 and CDR2: SGDLS, YYNGEE. Here the CDR3 reads CASSVGQGNYEQYF. Here the CDR3 DNA reads TGTGCCAGCAGCGTCGGACAGGGAAACTACGAGCAGTACTTC.

The genes are TRBV12-3 or TRBV12-4 and TRBJ1-3; D gene unclear. V lost 2 bases and J 6 bases, leaving 8 bases between the germline ends. CDR3 length: 13 residues. The CDR3 nucleotides read TGTGCCAGCAGTTTAAGGGAGGAAAACACCATATATTTT. Protein: CASSLREENTIYF.

The chain is built from TRBV10-2 and TRBJ1-1; the D gene is possibly TRBD1 (6 bases). The V end lost 2 bases, the J end lost 11 bases, and 18 bases lay between the germline ends. Germline V gives CDR1 WSHSY, CDR2 SAAADI. The CDR3 is 14 amino acids. The CDR3 nucleotides are TGCGCCAGCAGTGAGATACAGGGACGGGCGAAGGCTTTCTTT. This codes for CASSEIQGRAKAFF.

The chain is built from TRBV3-1 (or the pseudogene TRBV3-2) and TRBJ2-5, with 14 bases identical to TRBD2. The J segment lost 2 bases and the V segment lost 4 bases, leaving 15 bases of the junction unmatched. CDR3 size: 20 residues. Germline V CDR1 and CDR2: LGHDT, YNNKEL (reference sequence). This CDR3 is CASSPATKGLAGDLQETQYF. The CDR3 DNA reads TGTGCCAGCAGCCCCGCCACAAAGGGACTAGCGGGGGACCTTCAAGAGACCCAGTACTTC.

J is TRBJ2-3 and V is TRBV24-1; TRBD1 might be the D (6 bases). V was shortened by 3 bases and J by 2 bases, with 17 bases between the two germline ends. The CDR3 has 17 residues. Germline assignment: CDR1 KGHDR and CDR2 SFDVKD. As DNA, the CDR3 is TGTGCCACCAGTGATCCGTACAGGGTCCCCTACACAGATACGCAGTATTTT. The encoded protein is CATSDPYRVPYTDTQYF.

This clone was seen only a few times. The rearrangement joins TRBV12-3 or TRBV12-4 to TRBJ1-1; possible D gene TRBD1, 5 bases. The germline V and J ends were trimmed by 3 bases and 6 bases, with 5 bases remaining between them. This CDR3 contains 11 residues. CDR3 in DNA: TGTGCCAGCAGTTTCAGGGCTGAAGCTTTCTTT. It yields the protein CASSFRAEAFF.

The gene calls are TRBV9 and TRBJ2-7, with 12 positions matching TRBD2. Trimming at V came to 4 bases and at J to 2 bases, leaving 1 base not matched to a gene. Germline CDR1 reads SGDLS; CDR2 reads YYNGEE. The CDR3 has 14 residues. CDR3 in DNA: TGTGCCAGCAGCCCTAGCGGGGGGGCCTACGAGCAGTACTTC. This translates into CASSPSGGAYEQYF. Using reference TRBV9 and TRBJ2-7 for the parts outside the CDR3, the full variable domain is DSGVTQTPKHLITATGQRVTLRCSPRSGDLSVYWYQQSLDQGLQFLIQYYNGEERAKGNILERFSAQQFPDLHSELNLSSLELGDSALYFCASSPSGGAYEQYFGPGTRLTVT.

This clone was seen a single time. V gene TRBV6-5 combines with J gene TRBJ1-2; 8 bases align to TRBD1. CDR1 and CDR2 (germline): MNHEY, SVGAGI. The CDR3 spans 15 residues. The J segment lost 2 bases and the V segment lost 5 bases, leaving 7 bases of the junction unmatched. This CDR3 is CASSPDYRGNYGYTF. Written as DNA, the CDR3 is TGTGCCAGCAGTCCAGATTACAGGGGGAACTATGGCTACACCTTC.

The V and J genes are TRBV7-2 and TRBJ1-2; D unresolved. This CDR3 is built from 14 residues. Germline-derived CDR1 and CDR2 are SGHTA and FQGNSA. The ends were cut back, 0 bases at V and 8 bases at J, with 13 bases in the middle. CDR3 protein: CASSLARRVEGYTF. As DNA, the CDR3 is TGTGCCAGCAGCTTAGCGCGGAGGGTGGAGGGCTACACCTTC.

This chain joins TRBV13 and TRBJ2-5; TRBD2 might be the D (5 bases). Germline V gives CDR1 PRHDT, CDR2 FYEKMQ (reference sequence). The CDR3 sequence is 13 residues long. The germline V and J ends were trimmed by 1 base and 7 bases, with 10 bases remaining between them. The CDR3 reads CASSLVPEGTQYF. CDR3 in DNA: TGTGCCAGCAGCTTAGTCCCTGAGGGGACCCAGTACTTC.

The chain employs TRBV5-1 and TRBJ1-6; maybe TRBD1 (6 bases). Germline CDR1 and CDR2: SGHRS and YFSETQ. CDR3 length: 19 amino acids. V lost 1 base and J 0 bases, leaving 17 bases between the germline ends. CDR3 in amino acids: CASSLRTRTASSYNSPLHF. DNA for the CDR3: TGCGCCAGCAGCTTGAGGACCAGGACAGCAAGCTCCTATAATTCACCCCTCCACTTT.